The 21 T cell receptor beta chains below come from one sample, sequenced in a study of shared clonotypes between healthy human individuals. The table came from immunoSEQ multiplex PCR; TCRdb's copy has only in-frame clones and leaves some out. The table has about 2.1 million clones, about 94% seen once. Terminally differentiated effector memory CD45RA+ cells were excluded from the naive CD8 cells, which were CD45RO-negative and positively selected for CCR7. The sample taken for sequencing was naive CD8+ T cells from PBMCs. These TCRs come from a man between 18 and 35 years old in good health. Some clones in this sample may be carry-over from other donors' samples.

The chain couples TRBV4-1 to TRBJ2-4; 7 bases map to TRBD2. This CDR3 has 14 amino acids. V dropped 1 base and J dropped 7; count of bases not matched to a gene: 4. Germline-derived CDR1 and CDR2 are MGHRA and YSYEKL. CDR3 sequence reads: CASSQGGGYNIQYF. CDR3 nucleotide sequence: TGCGCCAGCAGCCAAGGGGGAGGGTATAACATTCAGTACTTC.

This clone was observed once. This rearrangement joins TRBV29-1 to TRBJ2-7, with 8 bases identical to TRBD2. V lost 4 bases to trimming and J lost 4 bases; unmatched junction nucleotides: 12. The CDR3 has 15 residues. Germline V gives CDR1 SQVTM, CDR2 ANQGSEA. CDR3 nucleotides: TGCAGCGTTGCCCGACCGGGAGGGATACAGTACGAGCAGTACTTC. Amino acids: CSVARPGGIQYEQYF.

The V call is TRBV4-1, the J call TRBJ1-4; D is undetermined. The germline gives CDR1 MGHRA, CDR2 YSYEKL. Trimming stripped 3 bases from V and 7 bases from J, with 18 bases between. This CDR3 spans 16 amino acids. The CDR3 DNA reads TGCGCCAGCAGCCACACTCCAGTAGGCCGCGGTGAAAAACTGTTTTTT. It yields the protein CASSHTPVGRGEKLFF.

V gene TRBV9 combines with J gene TRBJ2-1; D is perhaps TRBD2 (5 bases). The CDR3 runs to 17 residues. Germline CDR1 reads SGDLS; CDR2 reads YYNGEE. Trimming pared 3 bases from V and 5 bases from J, leaving 21 bases between. The CDR3 DNA reads as TGTGCCAGCAGCGCCGAGAGGGCCCAATCGGCTAACAATGAGCAGTTCTTC. Translation: CASSAERAQSANNEQFF.

The chain combines TRBV30 with TRBJ2-1; D unclear. V was pared by 4 bases and J by 10 bases, with 17 bases between. In germline, CDR1 is GTSNPN, CDR2 SVGIG (reference sequence). The CDR3 is 13 amino acids. CDR3 DNA sequence: TGTGCCTGGAAAGTAACTGGGTCTGGGGAGCAGTTCTTC. The encoded protein is CAWKVTGSGEQFF.

The chain employs TRBV9 and TRBJ2-7, with D unclear. This CDR3 region has 15 residues. Trimming took 3 bases from V and 4 from J, leaving 17 bases between them. From germline, CDR1 is SGDLS and CDR2 YYNGEE. CDR3 nucleotides: TGTGCCAGCAGCGAGGGATTGGGCAGGTCGTACGAGCAGTACTTC. Translated, it gives CASSEGLGRSYEQYF.

This chain joins TRBV6-4 and TRBJ1-5; tentatively, D is TRBD1 (5 bases). CDR1 is MRHNA, CDR2 SNTAGT, per germline. Trimming pared 5 bases from V and 2 bases from J, leaving 19 bases between. CDR3 length equals 17 residues. CDR3 bases: TGTGCCAGCAGTCAAGTAGTACAGGTTTGTGGCAATCAGCCCCAGCATTTT. Translation gives CASSQVVQVCGNQPQHF.

The V gene is TRBV25-1, the J gene TRBJ2-7, with TRBD1 as a possible D gene (6 bases). The CDR3 spans 15 residues. The V gene's germline CDR1 is MGHDK and CDR2 SYGVNS. V lost 3 bases and J lost 2, with 14 bases in between. The CDR3 is CASSDHIRDTYEQYF. The CDR3 coding sequence is TGTGCCAGCAGTGATCACATCAGGGACACCTACGAGCAGTACTTC.

Details on this clone: Other nucleotide sequences in the sample specify the same CDR3. The chain links TRBV19 to TRBJ2-1; 11 bases map to TRBD1. Per the germline V gene, CDR1 is LNHDA and CDR2 is SQIVND (reference sequence). CDR3 size: 15 residues. J was trimmed by 1 base and V by 4 bases; bases with no gene match: 0. The CDR3 coding sequence is TGTGCCAGTAGTAGGGACAGGGGGTCCTACAATGAGCAGTTCTTC. It codes for CASSRDRGSYNEQFF. The full variable domain, rest sourced from reference TRBV19 and TRBJ2-1, is DGGITQSPKYLFRKEGQNVTLSCEQNLNHDAMYWYRQDPGQGLRLIYYSQIVNDFQKGDIAEGYSVSREKKESFPLTVTSAQKNPTAFYLCASSRDRGSYNEQFFGPGTRLTVL.

The chain links TRBV25-1 to TRBJ1-2, with TRBD1 identical over 8 bases. V shed 3 bases and J 8 bases; nucleotides not matched to a gene: 11. CDR1 MGHDK and CDR2 SYGVNS come from the germline V gene. The CDR3 spans 15 residues. This CDR3 reads CASSDPQGAGWGYTF. As DNA, the CDR3 is TGTGCCAGCAGTGACCCCCAGGGGGCCGGTTGGGGCTACACCTTC.

The chain has TRBV29-1 and TRBJ1-2; perhaps TRBD1 as D (6 bases). Germline V gives CDR1 SQVTM, CDR2 ANQGSEA. With 7 bases removed from V and 5 bases from J, the gap between germline ends came to 14 bases. The CDR3 extends over 12 amino acids. Here the CDR3 DNA reads TGCAGCGCAGGGGCGGATTTGTATGGCTACACCTTC. Encoded protein: CSAGADLYGYTF.

With regard to this clone: This CDR3 is also generated by other DNA sequences in the sample. The chain links TRBV27 to TRBJ1-1; perhaps TRBD1 as D (5 bases). This CDR3 spans 14 amino acids. Germline V gives CDR1 MNHEY, CDR2 SMNVEV (reference sequence). Trimming took off 4 bases at V and 1 base at J, with 10 bases between the two ends. The CDR3 protein is CASSSLGANTEAFF. The CDR3 DNA is TGTGCCAGCAGTTCTCTCGGGGCGAACACTGAAGCTTTCTTT.

The V and J genes are TRBV27 and TRBJ2-7, with D possibly TRBD2 on 5 matching bases. This CDR3 has 13 residues. Per the germline V gene, CDR1 is MNHEY and CDR2 is SMNVEV (reference sequence). Trimming removed 5 bases from V and 4 bases from J, with 12 bases in between. The CDR3 is CASSTFGGYEQYF. The CDR3 DNA follows: TGTGCCAGCAGTACCTTTGGCGGGTACGAGCAGTACTTC.

This clone was seen a few times. V and J are TRBV19 and TRBJ1-1; unclear D gene. V lost 4 bases, J lost 6 bases, and 6 bases lay in between. CDR3 size: 11 residues. Germline CDR1 LNHDA, CDR2 SQIVND (reference sequence). The CDR3 DNA reads TGTGCCAGTAGTACGTGGGCTGAAGCTTTCTTT. Translation: CASSTWAEAFF.

The CDR3 DNA sequence: TGTGCCAGCAGTGACAGGATCATTGGAAACACCATATATTTT. It is translated as CASSDRIIGNTIYF. The J gene is TRBJ1-3, the V gene TRBV13, with D perhaps matching TRBD1 (6 bases). In germline, CDR1 is PRHDT, CDR2 FYEKMQ (reference sequence). The V end lost 6 bases, the J end lost 3 bases, and 12 bases lay between the germline ends. The CDR3 spans 14 residues.

The chain has TRBV28 and TRBJ1-5, with 7 positions matching TRBD1. The trim removed 5 bases at V and 6 bases at J, leaving 7 bases unmatched. The CDR3 consists of 14 residues. The V gene's germline CDR1 is MDHEN and CDR2 SYDVKM. CDR3 loop: CASSAPGTAQPQHF. CDR3 DNA sequence: TGTGCCAGCAGTGCCCCCGGGACAGCTCAGCCCCAGCATTTT.

The V and J genes are TRBV27 and TRBJ2-7; D gene ambiguous. CDR1 MNHEY and CDR2 SMNVEV come from the germline V gene (reference sequence). The V end lost 8 bases, the J end lost 1 base, and 15 bases lay between the germline ends. This CDR3 is built from 14 residues. CDR3 loop: CASSIVADSYEQYF. The CDR3 DNA follows: TGTGCCAGCTCAATAGTGGCGGATTCCTACGAGCAGTACTTC.

V and J are TRBV4-2 and TRBJ2-1, with no clear D. Trimming left V 0 bases short and J 12 bases short, with 9 bases between. CDR1 is LGHNA and CDR2 is YNFKEQ in the germline V gene. This CDR3 has 12 amino acids. For the CDR3, the DNA is TGTGCCAGCAGCCAAGACGGACGGACGCAGTTCTTC. It encodes CASSQDGRTQFF.

The chain joins TRBV7-3 to TRBJ1-1; D uncertain. The CDR3 loop spans 12 amino acids. Germline loops: CDR1 SGHTA, CDR2 FQGTGA. Trimming left V 6 bases short and J 7 bases short, with 12 bases between. CDR3 sequence reads: CASRRPEGEAFF. CDR3 DNA sequence: TGTGCCAGCAGACGGCCGGAGGGTGAAGCTTTCTTT.

The rearrangement joins TRBV6-1 to TRBJ1-1; D gene uncertain. V dropped 6 bases and J dropped 3 bases, with 11 bases sitting between them. Germline CDR1 reads MNHNS; CDR2 reads SASEGT. The CDR3 is made up of 13 amino acids. CDR3 nucleotides: TGTGCCAGCAGCTTAGGCGGGGACACTGAAGCTTTCTTT. Translation: CASSLGGDTEAFF.

This clone has a single count. The rearrangement joins TRBV6-5 to TRBJ1-4; 7 positions agree with TRBD1. The CDR3 has 15 amino acids. In germline, CDR1 is MNHEY, CDR2 SVGAGI. Trimming at V came to 2 bases and at J to 3 bases, leaving 3 bases not matched to a gene. CDR3 amino acids: CASSYEDRPNEKLFF. The CDR3 DNA follows: TGTGCCAGCAGTTACGAGGACAGGCCTAATGAAAAACTGTTTTTT.